Following are 10 T cell receptor beta chains from one sample sequenced in a study of CD8+ T cells in alopecia areata. Following RNA extraction, reverse transcription yielded cDNA that acted as the sequencing template. The data were produced by immunoSEQ multiplex PCR, yet TCRdb's version contains in-frame clones alone and is incomplete. The repertoire consists of around 290,000 clones, none detected only once. After pooling, cutaneous lymph node cells were sorted with CD4, CD8alpha, NKG2D, NKG2ACE and other markers. The specimen was CD4+ T cells sorted from a lymph node. The receptors were gathered from a C3H/HeJ mouse with alopecia areata. Strain haplotype (MHC): H2-k.

The sample holds a few counts of this clone. All gene names here are mouse names. Read coverage stops 4 residues before the CDR3 terminus; the germline J gene supplies the remainder. The J gene is TRBJ2-7, the V gene TRBV14; 9 bases fit TRBD1. Germline CDR1 and CDR2: SGHDT and FRDEAV. The CDR3 is made up of 15 amino acids. V gave up 5 bases and J gave up 1 base; unmatched junction bases: 7. CDR3 DNA, as far as it was read: TGTGCCAGCAGACAGACAGGGGGGGAGTCCTAT. The encoded protein is CASRQTGGESY. The whole CDR3 sequence reads CASRQTGGESYEQYF.

This clone occurred a few times. The gene names given are mouse names. The CDR3 is cut off 4 residues early in the read; its end comes from the germline J gene. The V and J genes are TRBV19 and TRBJ2-1; D might be TRBD1 (6 bases). Trimming took off 3 bases at V and 3 bases at J, with 13 bases between the two ends. In germline, CDR1 is FNHDT, CDR2 SITEND (reference sequence). The CDR3 length is 15 residues. The chain's CDR3 is CASSTTGMSYAEQFF. The sequenced part of the CDR3 DNA is TGTGCCAGCAGTACCACAGGGATGAGCTATGCT.

This clone was counted between two and nine times. Gene names follow the mouse nomenclature. The CDR3 goes on 4 residues after the read ends, and that part is filled in from the germline J gene. The rearrangement joins TRBV19 to TRBJ2-5; 12 bases map to TRBD2. The CDR3 runs 15 residues. CDR1 and CDR2 from the germline V gene are FNHDT and SITEND (reference sequence). CDR3 amino acids: CASSSDWGGRDTQYF. The covered CDR3 bases are TGTGCCAGCAGCAGCGACTGGGGGGGCCGAGAC.

This clone has just a few counts. Mouse germline and gene names are used. The same CDR3 arises from other DNA sequences in this sample as well. The CDR3 reads CASSDRQTNTEVFF. The sequenced part of the CDR3 DNA is TGTGCCAGCAGTGACCGACAAACAAACACA. The chain uses TRBV13-3 and TRBJ1-1; no clear D gene. The read ends 4 residues shy of where the CDR3 ends; the end is completed using the germline J gene. This CDR3 region has 14 residues. Germline-derived CDR1 and CDR2 are NNHDY and SYVADS. V gave up 2 bases and J gave up 0 bases, with 8 bases separating them.

To note about this clone: Genes and germline are mouse. The sequenced fragment ends 4 residues before the CDR3 boundary, so the rest is inferred from the germline J gene. The chain couples TRBV12-1 to TRBJ2-2, with 7 bases lining up with TRBD2. The CDR3 runs 14 residues. Germline V gene sequence: CDR1 SGHSN, CDR2 HYEKVE. J was trimmed by 3 bases and V by 2 bases; bases with no gene match: 2. The covered CDR3 bases are TGTGCCAGCTCTCCCGGGGGGGACACCGGG. It codes for CASSPGGDTG. The full CDR3 protein reads CASSPGGDTGQLYF.

As regards this clone: Genes and germline come from the mouse. The read falls 4 residues short of the CDR3 end, and the missing part is taken from the germline J gene. The chain couples TRBV19 to TRBJ1-2, with a weak D call TRBD1 (6 bases). V was clipped by 2 bases and J by 0 bases, with 8 bases between them. This CDR3 comprises 14 residues. Germline CDR1 FNHDT, CDR2 SITEND (reference sequence). The CDR3 spells CASSIGQPNSDYTF. The CDR3 bases that were read are TGTGCCAGCAGTATTGGACAGCCAAACTCC.

This clone was counted between two and nine times. Gene names are the mouse ones. The read halts 4 residues ahead of the CDR3 end, with the missing end drawn from the germline J gene. The chain joins TRBV13-3 to TRBJ2-4; the match to TRBD2 covers 12 bases. Per germline, CDR1 NNHDY and CDR2 SYVADS. V trimming: 4 bases; J trimming: 2 bases; junction bases outside the gene matches: 17. The length of the CDR3 is 20 residues. CDR3 residues: CASSPGTGGSRGRAQNTLYF. Partial CDR3 DNA: TGTGCCAGCAGTCCCGGGACTGGGGGGTCGCGTGGTCGTGCTCAAAAC.

This clone was seen only a few times. Gene and germline names: mouse. Read data end 4 residues before the CDR3 end; the end is taken from the germline J gene. J is TRBJ2-5 and V is TRBV31; 8 positions match TRBD2. This CDR3 has 14 residues. Germline CDR1 GKSSPN, CDR2 SITVG. The sequenced part of the CDR3 DNA is TGTGCCTGGAGTCTGGGGGGGCGCAGAGAC. It is translated as CAWSLGGRRD. In full, the CDR3 is CAWSLGGRRDTQYF.

Notes on this clone: Gene names and germline match the mouse. The observed sequence ends 4 residues before the CDR3 terminus, with the missing tail filled in from the germline J gene. The chain joins TRBV4 to TRBJ2-1, with TRBD1 identical over 7 bases. Germline lookup yields CDR1 LGHDT and CDR2 YNNKQL (reference sequence). V was clipped by 5 bases and J by 3 bases; unmatched bases: 1. The CDR3 loop spans 13 amino acids. Partial CDR3 DNA: TGTGCCAGCAGCGACAGGGTCTATGCT. It is translated as CASSDRVYA. Given in full, the CDR3 is CASSDRVYAEQFF.

This clone was recorded a few times. All gene names here are mouse names. The read falls 4 residues short of the CDR3 end, and the missing part is taken from the germline J gene. The V call is TRBV1, the J call TRBJ2-1; 9 positions agree with TRBD2. This CDR3 has 15 residues. Germline-derived CDR1 and CDR2 are NSQYPW and LRSPGD (reference sequence). V shed 3 bases, J shed 3 bases, and the junction held 3 bases outside the gene matches. The CDR3 DNA, read in part, is TGCACCTGCAGTGCCCGACTGGGGGTCTATGCT. Translation: CTCSARLGVYA. The entire CDR3 protein reads CTCSARLGVYAEQFF.